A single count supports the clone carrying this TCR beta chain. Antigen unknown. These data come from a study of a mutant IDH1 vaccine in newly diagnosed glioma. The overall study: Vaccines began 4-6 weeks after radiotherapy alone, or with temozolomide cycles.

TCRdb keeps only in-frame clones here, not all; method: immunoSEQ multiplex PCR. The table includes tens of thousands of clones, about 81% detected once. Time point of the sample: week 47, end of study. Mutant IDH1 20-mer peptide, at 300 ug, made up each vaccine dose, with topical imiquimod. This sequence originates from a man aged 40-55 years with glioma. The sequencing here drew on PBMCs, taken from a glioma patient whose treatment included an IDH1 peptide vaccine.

The CDR3 spells CASSTIGESSYEQYF. Written as DNA, the CDR3 is TGTGCCAGCAGTACCATAGGGGAATCCTCCTACGAGCAGTACTTC. The genes are TRBV6-5 and TRBJ2-7, with D perhaps matching TRBD1 (5 bases). CDR3 size: 15 residues. Germline V gives CDR1 MNHEY, CDR2 SVGAGI. The V and J ends lost 5 bases and 0 bases respectively, with 14 bases between them.